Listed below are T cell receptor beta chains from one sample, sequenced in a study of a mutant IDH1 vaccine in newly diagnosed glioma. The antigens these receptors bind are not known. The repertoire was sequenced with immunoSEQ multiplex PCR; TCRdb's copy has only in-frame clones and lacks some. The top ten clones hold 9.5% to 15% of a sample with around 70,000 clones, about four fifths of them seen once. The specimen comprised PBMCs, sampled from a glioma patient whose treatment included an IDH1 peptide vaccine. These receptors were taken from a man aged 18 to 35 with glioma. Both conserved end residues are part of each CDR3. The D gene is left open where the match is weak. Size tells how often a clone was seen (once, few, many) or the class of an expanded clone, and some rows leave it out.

CASSSAMLDEKLFF	TGTGCCAGCAGTTCGGCCATGCTAGATGAAAAACTGTTTTTT	-	TRBJ1-4	TRBV6-5	few
CASSLDFRDRVGYTF	TGTGCCAGCAGCTTAGATTTTCGGGACAGGGTGGGCTACACCTTC	TRBD1	TRBJ1-2	TRBV7-8	-
CASSLGGGTGGQSEQYF	TGCGCCAGCAGCTTGGGAGGGGGGACAGGGGGCCAGAGCGAGCAGTACTTC	TRBD1	TRBJ2-7	TRBV5-1	-
CASSQSPLAKNIQYF	TGTGCCAGTAGTCAGTCGCCTCTAGCCAAAAACATTCAGTACTTC	-	TRBJ2-4	TRBV19	-
CASSFYRDTEAFF	TGTGCCAGCAGCTTTTACAGAGACACTGAAGCTTTCTTT	-	TRBJ1-1	TRBV11-3	-
CASSPDRVGQETQYF	TGCGCCAGCAGCCCGGACAGGGTTGGACAAGAGACCCAGTACTTC	TRBD1	TRBJ2-5	TRBV5-1	-
CASSLSSGELFF	TGCGCCAGCAGCCTTTCCTCCGGGGAGCTGTTTTTT	-	TRBJ2-2	TRBV5-1	-
CASSLALAGGQDEQYF	TGTGCCAGCAGCTTAGCCTTAGCGGGAGGGCAGGACGAGCAGTACTTC	TRBD2	TRBJ2-7	TRBV7-8	-
CASGGLGYGYTF	TGTGCCAGTGGGGGGTTGGGCTATGGCTACACCTTC	-	TRBJ1-2	TRBV10-3	-
CASSNFVRPGDYGYTF	TGTGCCAGTAGTAATTTTGTGCGGCCGGGGGACTATGGCTACACCTTC	-	TRBJ1-2	TRBV19	-
CASSELSLASSYNEQFF	TGTGCCAGCAGCGAGCTCTCACTAGCGAGCTCCTACAATGAGCAGTTCTTC	TRBD2	TRBJ2-1	TRBV9	-
CASRRGGNSNQPQHF	TGTGCCAGCAGACGGGGGGGGAATAGCAATCAGCCCCAGCATTTT	-	TRBJ1-5	TRBV27	few
CASSLFGTDTQYF	TGTGCCAGCAGCCTTTTTGGGACAGATACGCAGTATTTT	-	TRBJ2-3	TRBV5-4	-
CASSSQGTGYGYTF	TGTGCCAGTAGTTCACAGGGGACCGGCTATGGCTACACCTTC	TRBD1	TRBJ1-2	TRBV19	-
CASGTGGLNEQFF	TGTGCCAGCGGGACAGGGGGTCTGAATGAGCAGTTCTTC	TRBD1	TRBJ2-1	TRBV28	-
CASSLADSDHPYEQYF	TGTGCCAGCAGCTTAGCGGACAGCGACCACCCCTACGAGCAGTACTTC	-	TRBJ2-7	TRBV7-6	-
CASRPAGATQYF	TGTGCCAGCAGACCGGCTGGAGCCACGCAGTATTTT	-	TRBJ2-3	TRBV2	-
CASSIARASQETQYF	TGTGCCAGTAGTATAGCAAGGGCATCGCAAGAGACCCAGTACTTC	-	TRBJ2-5	TRBV19	once
CASSLGVNTGELFF	TGTGCCAGCAGCTTAGGAGTCAACACCGGGGAGCTGTTTTTT	-	TRBJ2-2	TRBV5-8	-
CAVPGLGVYEQYF	TGTGCCGTCCCGGGACTAGGGGTGTACGAGCAGTACTTC	TRBD2	TRBJ2-7	TRBV6-1	-
CASSPEAGSPYEQYF	TGTGCCAGCAGCCCAGAGGCAGGTTCTCCCTACGAGCAGTACTTC	-	TRBJ2-7	TRBV7-9	-
CASSLGGRGRAFF	TGTGCCAGCAGCTTAGGCGGACGAGGGAGAGCTTTCTTT	-	TRBJ1-1	TRBV11-3	once
CASSSTANYGYTF	TGTGCCAGCAGCTCGACCGCAAACTATGGCTACACCTTC	-	TRBJ1-2	TRBV7-2	-
CASSPLPSVSTGELFF	TGTGCCAGCTCACCCTTACCTAGCGTGTCCACCGGGGAGCTGTTTTTT	-	TRBJ2-2	TRBV18	-
CASSPGESQFSYEQYF	TGTGCCAGCTCACCAGGGGAGTCCCAATTCTCCTACGAGCAGTACTTC	-	TRBJ2-7	TRBV18	-
CASSSGPENYGYTF	TGCGCCAGCAGCTCGGGACCGGAAAACTATGGCTACACCTTC	-	TRBJ1-2	TRBV5-1	few
CASSQGTGLMNTEAFF	TGCGCCAGCAGCCAAGGGACAGGGCTAATGAACACTGAAGCTTTCTTT	TRBD1	TRBJ1-1	TRBV4-3	-
CASLSPLGWRNQPQHF	TGCGCCAGCTTGTCTCCGTTGGGGTGGAGAAATCAGCCCCAGCATTTT	-	TRBJ1-5	TRBV5-1	-
CASSPGGTRLYEQYF	TGCGCCAGCAGCCCCGGCGGGACTAGATTGTACGAGCAGTACTTC	TRBD2	TRBJ2-7	TRBV5-1	-
CATSRRQGNEKLFF	TGTGCCACCAGCAGGAGACAGGGGAATGAAAAACTGTTTTTT	TRBD1	TRBJ1-4	TRBV15	-
CASSTYHRLEQYF	TGTGCCAGCAGCACATATCATCGCCTTGAGCAGTACTTC	-	TRBJ2-7	TRBV7-2	-
CSVDPWTGLETQYF	TGCAGCGTTGATCCCTGGACAGGATTGGAGACCCAGTACTTC	TRBD1	TRBJ2-5	TRBV29-1	-
CASSPQNRVWEQYF	TGTGCCAGCAGTCCACAGAACAGGGTATGGGAGCAGTACTTC	-	TRBJ2-7	TRBV27	-
CASGPGQGTTGELFF	TGTGCTAGTGGTCCCGGACAGGGTACCACCGGGGAGCTGTTTTTT	TRBD1	TRBJ2-2	TRBV12-5	-
CASSPLGQTYGYTF	TGTGCCAGCAGCCCTCTCGGGCAGACCTATGGCTACACCTTC	-	TRBJ1-2	TRBV5-6	-
CASSLGDRETGELFF	TGTGCCAGCAGCTTGGGGGACAGGGAGACCGGGGAGCTGTTTTTT	TRBD1	TRBJ2-2	TRBV5-4	-
CASSRGTGRETQYF	TGCGCCAGCAGCCGAGGGACAGGGCGGGAGACCCAGTACTTC	TRBD1	TRBJ2-5	TRBV4-1	-
CASREAGTVQYF	TGCGCCAGCAGGGAAGCCGGGACAGTGCAGTATTTT	TRBD1	TRBJ2-3	TRBV5-1	-
CASSQDRTGGKYQPQHF	TGCGCCAGCAGCCAAGACCGGACAGGCGGAAAATATCAGCCCCAGCATTTT	TRBD1	TRBJ1-5	TRBV4-1	-
CASSTGTTSTGELFF	TGTGCCAGCAGCACAGGGACTACTTCCACCGGGGAGCTGTTTTTT	-	TRBJ2-2	TRBV5-4	-
CASSSPGQEPFSSYNEQFF	TGCGCCAGCAGCTCCCCGGGACAGGAACCCTTTAGCTCCTACAATGAGCAGTTCTTC	TRBD1	TRBJ2-1	TRBV5-1	-